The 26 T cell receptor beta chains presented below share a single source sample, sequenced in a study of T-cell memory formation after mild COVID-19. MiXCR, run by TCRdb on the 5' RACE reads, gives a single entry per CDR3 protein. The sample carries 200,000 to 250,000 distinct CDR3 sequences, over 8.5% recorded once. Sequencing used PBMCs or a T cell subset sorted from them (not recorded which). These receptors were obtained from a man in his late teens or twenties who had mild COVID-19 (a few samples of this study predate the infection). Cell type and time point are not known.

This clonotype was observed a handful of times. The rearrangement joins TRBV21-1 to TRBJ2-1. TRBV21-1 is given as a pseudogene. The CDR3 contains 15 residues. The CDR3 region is CASSKTRGPYNEQFF. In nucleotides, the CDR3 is TGTGCCAGCAGCAAAACTCGGGGCCCCTACAATGAGCAGTTCTTC.

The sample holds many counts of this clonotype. The CDR3 here is CASSRGADYGYTF. The CDR3 DNA is TGTGCCAGCAGTCGTGGGGCAGACTATGGCTACACCTTC. The chain joins TRBV6-5 to TRBJ1-2; D is possibly TRBD1 (5 bases). CDR3 length: 13 amino acids. CDR1 and CDR2 (germline): MNHEY, SVGAGI. V lost 5 bases, J lost 3 bases, and 10 bases lay in between.

CDR3 sequence reads: CASSYRDIDGYTF. The CDR3 DNA reads as TGTGCCAGCAGTTATCGAGACATAGATGGCTACACCTTC. The chain recombines TRBV6-2 or TRBV6-3 with TRBJ1-2; D unclear. Germline V gene sequence: CDR1 MNHEY, CDR2 SVGEGT. This CDR3 has 13 residues. Trimming left V 3 bases short and J 6 bases short, with 11 bases between.

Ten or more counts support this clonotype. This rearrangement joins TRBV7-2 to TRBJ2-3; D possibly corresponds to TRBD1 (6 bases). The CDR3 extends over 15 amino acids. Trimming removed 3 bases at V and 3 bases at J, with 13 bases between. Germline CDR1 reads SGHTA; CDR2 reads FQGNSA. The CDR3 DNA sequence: TGTGCCAGCAGCTTCGTGGGGGCCGGAACAGATACGCAGTATTTT. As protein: CASSFVGAGTDTQYF. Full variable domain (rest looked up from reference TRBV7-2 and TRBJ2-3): GAGVSQSPSNKVTEKGKDVELRCDPISGHTALYWYRQSLGQGLEFLIYFQGNSAPDKSGLPSDRFSAERTGGSVSTLTIQRTQQEDSAVYLCASSFVGAGTDTQYFGPGTRLTVL.

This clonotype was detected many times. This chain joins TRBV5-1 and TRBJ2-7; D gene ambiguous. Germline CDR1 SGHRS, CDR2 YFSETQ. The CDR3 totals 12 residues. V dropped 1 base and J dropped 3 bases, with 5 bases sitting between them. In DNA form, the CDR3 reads TGCGCCAGCAGCTTGAGCCTCTACGAGCAGTACTTC. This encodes CASSLSLYEQYF.

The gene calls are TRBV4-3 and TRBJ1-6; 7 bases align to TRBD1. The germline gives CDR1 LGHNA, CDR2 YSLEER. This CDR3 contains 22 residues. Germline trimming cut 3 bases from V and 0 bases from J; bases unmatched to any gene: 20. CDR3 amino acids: CASSQEGDRRDRPSSYNSPLHF. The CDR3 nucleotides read TGCGCCAGCAGCCAGGAAGGGGATCGGAGGGACAGACCGAGCTCCTATAATTCACCCCTCCACTTT.

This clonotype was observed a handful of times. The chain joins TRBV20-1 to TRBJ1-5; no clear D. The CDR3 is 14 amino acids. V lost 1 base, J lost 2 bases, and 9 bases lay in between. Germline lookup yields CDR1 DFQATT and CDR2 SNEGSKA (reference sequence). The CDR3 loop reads CSARGDKGNQPQHF. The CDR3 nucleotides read TGCAGTGCTAGAGGGGATAAAGGCAATCAGCCCCAGCATTTT.

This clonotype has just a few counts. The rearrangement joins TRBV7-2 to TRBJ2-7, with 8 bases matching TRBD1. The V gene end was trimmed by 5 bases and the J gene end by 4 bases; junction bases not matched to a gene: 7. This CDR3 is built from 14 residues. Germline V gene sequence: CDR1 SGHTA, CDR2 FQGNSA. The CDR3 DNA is TGTGCCAGCAGCCTGAGACAGGGGTGGTACGAGCAGTACTTC. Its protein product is CASSLRQGWYEQYF.

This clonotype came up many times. CDR3 in amino acids: CSASSGANTEAFF. CDR3 nucleotide sequence: TGCAGTGCTAGCTCCGGGGCTAACACTGAAGCTTTCTTT. The J gene is TRBJ1-1, the V gene TRBV20-1, with D tentatively TRBD1 (5 bases). V was clipped by 3 bases and J by 2 bases, with 10 bases between them. CDR1 DFQATT and CDR2 SNEGSKA come from the germline V gene (reference sequence). CDR3 length: 13 amino acids.

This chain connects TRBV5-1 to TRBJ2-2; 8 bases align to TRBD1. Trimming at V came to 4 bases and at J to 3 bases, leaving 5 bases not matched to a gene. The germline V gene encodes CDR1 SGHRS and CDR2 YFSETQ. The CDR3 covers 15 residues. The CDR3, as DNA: TGCGCCAGCAGCCCAGGGGGCTGGGACACCGGGGAGCTGTTTTTT. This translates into CASSPGGWDTGELFF.

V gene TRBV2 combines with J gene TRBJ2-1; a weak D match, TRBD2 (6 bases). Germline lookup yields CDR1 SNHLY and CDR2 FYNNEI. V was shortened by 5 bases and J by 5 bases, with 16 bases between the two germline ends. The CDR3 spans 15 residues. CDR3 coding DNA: TGTGCCAGCAGTAGCGGGCCCCCCCCCAACAATGAGCAGTTCTTC. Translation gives CASSSGPPPNNEQFF.

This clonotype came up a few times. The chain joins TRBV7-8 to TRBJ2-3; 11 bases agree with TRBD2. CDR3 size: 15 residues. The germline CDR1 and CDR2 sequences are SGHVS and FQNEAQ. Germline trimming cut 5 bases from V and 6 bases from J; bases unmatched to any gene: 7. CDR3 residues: CASSPRLAGQDTQYF. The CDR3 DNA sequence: TGTGCCAGCAGCCCGCGACTAGCGGGGCAGGATACGCAGTATTTT.

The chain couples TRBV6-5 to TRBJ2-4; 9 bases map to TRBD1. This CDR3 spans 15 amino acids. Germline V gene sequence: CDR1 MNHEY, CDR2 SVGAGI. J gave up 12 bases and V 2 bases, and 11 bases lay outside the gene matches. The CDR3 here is CASSYNLDRGGTQYF. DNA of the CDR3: TGTGCCAGCAGTTACAACCTGGACAGGGGAGGAACTCAGTACTTC.

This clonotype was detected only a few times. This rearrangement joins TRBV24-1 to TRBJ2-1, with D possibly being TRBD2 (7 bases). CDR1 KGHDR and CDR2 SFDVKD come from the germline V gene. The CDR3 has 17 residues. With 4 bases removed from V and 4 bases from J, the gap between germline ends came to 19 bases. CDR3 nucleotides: TGTGCCACCAGTGACCCATCGATAGGGGGGGGATACAATGAGCAGTTCTTC. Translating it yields CATSDPSIGGGYNEQFF.

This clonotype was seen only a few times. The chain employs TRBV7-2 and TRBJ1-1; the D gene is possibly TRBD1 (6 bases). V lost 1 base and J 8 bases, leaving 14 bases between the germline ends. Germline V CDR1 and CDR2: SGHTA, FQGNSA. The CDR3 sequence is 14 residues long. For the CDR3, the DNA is TGTGCCAGCAGCTTAGTTATGGGGGCTGAGGAAGCTTTCTTT. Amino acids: CASSLVMGAEEAFF.

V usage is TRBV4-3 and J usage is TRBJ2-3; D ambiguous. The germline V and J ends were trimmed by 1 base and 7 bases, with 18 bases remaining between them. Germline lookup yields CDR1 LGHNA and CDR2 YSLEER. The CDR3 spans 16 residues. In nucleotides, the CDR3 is TGCGCCAGCAGCCAAGCCCCGGGTGACGAGTTGAATACGCAGTATTTT. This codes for CASSQAPGDELNTQYF.

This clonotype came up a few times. The CDR3 DNA reads TGTGCCAGCAGCTCACAGTGGAACTATGGCTACACCTTC. Amino acid sequence: CASSSQWNYGYTF. This rearrangement joins TRBV12-3 or TRBV12-4 to TRBJ1-2; D not resolved. This CDR3 spans 13 amino acids. Trimming shortened V by 6 bases and J by 2 bases, and 10 bases separated the two germline ends.

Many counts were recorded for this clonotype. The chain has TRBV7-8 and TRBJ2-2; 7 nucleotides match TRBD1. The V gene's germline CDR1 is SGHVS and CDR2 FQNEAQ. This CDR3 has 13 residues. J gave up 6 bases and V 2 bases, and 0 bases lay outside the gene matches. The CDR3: CASSLRGPGELFF. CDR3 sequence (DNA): TGTGCCAGCAGCTTAAGGGGGCCCGGGGAGCTGTTTTTT.

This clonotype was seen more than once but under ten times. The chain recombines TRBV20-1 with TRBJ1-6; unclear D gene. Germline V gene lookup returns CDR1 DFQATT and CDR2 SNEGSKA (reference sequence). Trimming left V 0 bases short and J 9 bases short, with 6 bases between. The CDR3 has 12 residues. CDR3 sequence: CSARELLSPLHF. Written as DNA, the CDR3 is TGCAGTGCTAGAGAGCTCCTTTCACCCCTCCACTTT.

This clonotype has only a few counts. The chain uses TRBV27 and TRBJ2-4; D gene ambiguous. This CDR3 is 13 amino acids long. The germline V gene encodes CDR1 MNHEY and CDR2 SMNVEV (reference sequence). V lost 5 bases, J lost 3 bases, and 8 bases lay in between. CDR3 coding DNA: TGTGCCAGCAGTACCCAGGACAAAAACATTCAGTACTTC. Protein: CASSTQDKNIQYF.

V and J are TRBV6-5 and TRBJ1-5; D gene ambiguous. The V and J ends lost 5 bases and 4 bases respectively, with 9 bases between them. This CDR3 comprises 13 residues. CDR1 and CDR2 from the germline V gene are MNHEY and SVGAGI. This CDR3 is CASSGRRNQPQHF. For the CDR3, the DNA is TGTGCCAGCAGTGGAAGGAGAAATCAGCCCCAGCATTTT.

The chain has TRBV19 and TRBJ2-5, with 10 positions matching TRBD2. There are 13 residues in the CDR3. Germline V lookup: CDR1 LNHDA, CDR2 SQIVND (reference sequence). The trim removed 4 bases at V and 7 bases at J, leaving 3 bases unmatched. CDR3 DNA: TGTGCCAGTAGTACCCGGACTAGCGGGACCCAGTACTTC. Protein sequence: CASSTRTSGTQYF.

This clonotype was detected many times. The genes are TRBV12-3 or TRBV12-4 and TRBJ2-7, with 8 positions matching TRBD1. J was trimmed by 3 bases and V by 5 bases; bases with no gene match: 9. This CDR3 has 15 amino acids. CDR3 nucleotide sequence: TGTGCCAGCAGTCCTGGACAGGGTGCTCTCTACGAGCAGTACTTC. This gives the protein CASSPGQGALYEQYF.

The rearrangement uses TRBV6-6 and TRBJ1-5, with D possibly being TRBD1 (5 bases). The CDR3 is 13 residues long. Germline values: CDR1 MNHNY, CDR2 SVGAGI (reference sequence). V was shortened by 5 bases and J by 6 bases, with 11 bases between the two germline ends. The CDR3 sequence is CASSTGAGQPQHF. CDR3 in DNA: TGTGCCAGCAGTACAGGCGCGGGTCAGCCCCAGCATTTT.

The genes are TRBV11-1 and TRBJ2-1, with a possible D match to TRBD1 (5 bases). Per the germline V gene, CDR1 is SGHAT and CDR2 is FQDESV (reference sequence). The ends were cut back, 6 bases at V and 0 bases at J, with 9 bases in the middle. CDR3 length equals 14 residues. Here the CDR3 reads CASRIGVSYNEQFF. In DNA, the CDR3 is TGTGCCAGCAGGATAGGGGTCTCCTACAATGAGCAGTTCTTC.

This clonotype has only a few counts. CDR3 loop: CSARAYSYNEQFF. The CDR3, as DNA: TGCAGTGCGCGAGCGTACTCCTACAATGAGCAGTTCTTC. The chain employs TRBV20-1 and TRBJ2-1; D ambiguous. CDR3 length: 13 residues. Trimming shortened V by 6 bases and J by 0 bases, and 9 bases separated the two germline ends. CDR1 is DFQATT and CDR2 is SNEGSKA in the germline V gene (reference sequence).